These T cell receptor beta chains were read from a single sample in a study of T cells generated in artificial thymic organoids. MiXCR, applied by TCRdb to the 5' RACE reads, yields one record per CDR3 protein. This sample yields some 5,000 distinct CDR3 sequences, of which more than 30% are seen a single time; less than 2.5% belongs to the top ten. Sequenced: naive CD8+ T cells from blood. The receptor set was obtained from a human donor who gave cord blood stem cells for thymic organoid culture, a cardiac surgery patient who gave postnatal thymus, or a blood donor (not recorded which). Both conserved end residues are part of each CDR3. The D gene is left open where the match is weak. Some rows have no size entry. The others give once, few or many, or a class for an expanded clone.

J,size,V,D,CDR3,DNA
TRBJ2-7,-,TRBV5-4,TRBD2,CASSLGLAALSEQYF,TGTGCCAGCAGCTTGGGACTAGCGGCCCTGAGCGAGCAGTACTTC
TRBJ2-3,-,TRBV7-9,-,CASSLIGSGEDTQYF,TGTGCCAGCAGCTTAATCGGATCGGGGGAAGATACGCAGTATTTT
TRBJ2-7,-,TRBV4-3,-,CASSQDRGGYYEQYF,TGCGCCAGCAGCCAAGATAGAGGAGGGTACTACGAGCAGTACTTC
TRBJ2-1,few,TRBV27,-,CASSLGINDEQFF,TGTGCCAGCAGTTTGGGAATCAACGATGAGCAGTTCTTC
TRBJ1-4,-,TRBV7-3,-,CASSRSGQNEKPFF,TGTGCCAGCAGTCGCTCCGGACAGAATGAAAAACCGTTTTTT
TRBJ2-7,-,TRBV5-1,-,CTSTIYGAPSYEQYF,TGCACCAGCACAATTTACGGAGCCCCATCCTACGAGCAGTACTTC
TRBJ1-5,medium-sized,TRBV27,-,CASSLRYSNQPQHF,TGTGCCAGCAGTTTACGGTACAGCAATCAGCCCCAGCATTTT
TRBJ2-5,few,TRBV12-3/TRBV12-4,-,CASSLPGAAETQYF,TGTGCCAGCAGTTTACCGGGCGCCGCGGAGACCCAGTACTTC
TRBJ2-1,-,TRBV10-3,-,CAISEGTEQFF,TGTGCCATCAGTGAAGGGACCGAGCAGTTCTTC
TRBJ1-5,medium-sized,TRBV9,-,CASSLGGYGNQPQHF,TGTGCCAGCAGCCTTGGGGGATATGGCAATCAGCCCCAGCATTTT
TRBJ2-1,-,TRBV27,-,CASSDSESYNEQFF,TGTGCCAGCAGCGATTCAGAAAGTTACAATGAGCAGTTCTTC
TRBJ2-1,medium-sized,TRBV27,TRBD1,CASGRDRERNEQFF,TGTGCCAGCGGCCGGGACAGAGAAAGGAATGAGCAGTTCTTC
TRBJ1-1,few,TRBV28,-,CASGGTVNTEAFF,TGTGCCAGCGGCGGAACGGTGAACACTGAAGCTTTCTTT
TRBJ2-7,-,TRBV27,TRBD2,CASSPLAGGNEQYF,TGTGCCAGCAGTCCTCTAGCGGGGGGTAACGAGCAGTACTTC
TRBJ2-7,-,TRBV5-1,-,CASSLEGLTYEQYF,TGCGCCAGCAGCTTGGAAGGGTTAACCTACGAGCAGTACTTC